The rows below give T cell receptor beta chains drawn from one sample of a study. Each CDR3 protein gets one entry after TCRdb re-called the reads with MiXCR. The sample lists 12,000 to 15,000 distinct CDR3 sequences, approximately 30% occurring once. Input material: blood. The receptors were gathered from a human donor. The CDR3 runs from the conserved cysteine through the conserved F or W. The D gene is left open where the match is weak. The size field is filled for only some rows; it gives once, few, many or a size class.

CDR3aa: CASSQEGRSATEETQYF; CDR3nt: TGTGCCAGCAGCCAAGAGGGGCGCTCCGCTACTGAAGAGACCCAGTACTTC; j_gene: TRBJ2-5; d_gene: NA; v_gene: TRBV4-2; abundance: NA
CDR3aa: CTSPSGSTDTQYF; CDR3nt: TGCACAAGCCCTAGCGGGAGCACAGATACGCAGTATTTT; j_gene: TRBJ2-3; d_gene: TRBD2; v_gene: TRBV20-1; abundance: NA
CDR3aa: CSARVLVAGGPTDTQYF; CDR3nt: TGCAGTGCTAGAGTTCTTGTAGCGGGAGGGCCCACAGATACGCAGTATTTT; j_gene: TRBJ2-3; d_gene: TRBD2; v_gene: TRBV20-1; abundance: NA
CDR3aa: CASALATNYGYTF; CDR3nt: TGTGCCAGCGCACTCGCAACGAACTATGGCTACACCTTC; j_gene: TRBJ1-2; d_gene: NA; v_gene: TRBV26; abundance: NA
CDR3aa: CSARQGVSGYTF; CDR3nt: TGCAGTGCTAGGCAGGGGGTATCTGGCTACACCTTC; j_gene: TRBJ1-2; d_gene: TRBD1; v_gene: TRBV20-1; abundance: few
CDR3aa: CASSYPHWGSVQTSGRVEQYF; CDR3nt: TGTGCCAGCAGTTACCCCCATTGGGGCAGCGTCCAGACTAGCGGTCGCGTCGAGCAGTACTTC; j_gene: TRBJ2-7; d_gene: TRBD2; v_gene: TRBV6-2/TRBV6-3; abundance: NA
CDR3aa: CASSQSFVDTQYF; CDR3nt: TGCGCCAGCAGCCAATCATTTGTAGATACGCAGTATTTT; j_gene: TRBJ2-3; d_gene: NA; v_gene: TRBV4-3; abundance: many
CDR3aa: CASSQVGGTGELFF; CDR3nt: TGTGCCAGCAGCCAAGTAGGGGGAACAGGGGAGCTGTTTTTT; j_gene: TRBJ2-2; d_gene: NA; v_gene: TRBV14; abundance: NA
CDR3aa: CASSPPVAGGLNTGELFF; CDR3nt: TGTGCCAGCTCACCACCAGTAGCGGGAGGACTAAACACCGGGGAGCTGTTTTTT; j_gene: TRBJ2-2; d_gene: TRBD2; v_gene: TRBV18; abundance: many
CDR3aa: CASSQRYYTEAFF; CDR3nt: TGCGCCAGCAGCCAAAGATATTACACTGAAGCTTTCTTT; j_gene: TRBJ1-1; d_gene: NA; v_gene: TRBV4-3; abundance: many
CDR3aa: CASSQTRHGGSYEQYF; CDR3nt: TGCGCCAGCAGCCAAACCCGCCATGGAGGGAGCTACGAGCAGTACTTC; j_gene: TRBJ2-7; d_gene: NA; v_gene: TRBV4-1; abundance: NA
CDR3aa: CASSQDLLAGGELFF; CDR3nt: TGCGCCAGCAGCCAAGATTTACTAGCGGGGGGGGAGCTGTTTTTT; j_gene: TRBJ2-2; d_gene: TRBD2; v_gene: TRBV4-3; abundance: many
CDR3aa: CASRTDRDGTEAFF; CDR3nt: TGTGCCAGCAGGACTGACAGGGATGGCACTGAAGCTTTCTTT; j_gene: TRBJ1-1; d_gene: TRBD1; v_gene: TRBV6-2/TRBV6-3; abundance: NA
CDR3aa: CSVEGPGIFYTGELFF; CDR3nt: TGCAGCGTTGAAGGTCCCGGGATATTCTACACCGGGGAGCTGTTTTTT; j_gene: TRBJ2-2; d_gene: NA; v_gene: TRBV29-1; abundance: NA
CDR3aa: CASSLGAGGRANEQFF; CDR3nt: TGCGCCAGCAGCCTAGGAGCGGGCGGGAGGGCCAATGAGCAGTTCTTC; j_gene: TRBJ2-1; d_gene: TRBD2; v_gene: TRBV4-3; abundance: many
CDR3aa: CAWDPGTYEQYF; CDR3nt: TGTGCCTGGGATCCAGGGACCTACGAGCAGTACTTC; j_gene: TRBJ2-7; d_gene: NA; v_gene: TRBV30; abundance: once
CDR3aa: CSVELQGGTGELFF; CDR3nt: TGCAGCGTTGAATTACAGGGCGGCACCGGGGAGCTGTTTTTT; j_gene: TRBJ2-2; d_gene: NA; v_gene: TRBV29-1; abundance: many
CDR3aa: CASSEDRGTLYNEQFF; CDR3nt: TGTGCCAGTAGTGAGGACAGGGGGACACTATACAATGAGCAGTTCTTC; j_gene: TRBJ2-1; d_gene: TRBD1; v_gene: TRBV19; abundance: few
CDR3aa: CSVALGAPNEQFF; CDR3nt: TGCAGCGTTGCGCTCGGGGCTCCTAATGAGCAGTTCTTC; j_gene: TRBJ2-1; d_gene: NA; v_gene: TRBV29-1; abundance: medium-sized
CDR3aa: CASSRAHGAGPSYEQYF; CDR3nt: TGCGCCAGCAGCCGGGCACACGGAGCGGGTCCATCCTACGAGCAGTACTTC; j_gene: TRBJ2-7; d_gene: NA; v_gene: TRBV4-3; abundance: many
CDR3aa: CASSQEQSLSGNTIYF; CDR3nt: TGTGCCAGCAGCCAAGAGCAGTCACTCTCTGGAAACACCATATATTTT; j_gene: TRBJ1-3; d_gene: NA; v_gene: TRBV4-2; abundance: many
CDR3aa: CASSQEGPAETQYF; CDR3nt: TGCGCCAGCAGCCAAGAAGGACCCGCTGAGACCCAGTACTTC; j_gene: TRBJ2-5; d_gene: NA; v_gene: TRBV4-3; abundance: medium-sized
CDR3aa: CSVEEGGLADQASHEQYF; CDR3nt: TGCAGCGTTGAAGAAGGGGGACTAGCGGATCAGGCCTCTCACGAGCAGTACTTC; j_gene: TRBJ2-7; d_gene: TRBD2; v_gene: TRBV29-1; abundance: many
CDR3aa: CSLRSLAEGVYEQYF; CDR3nt: TGCAGCTTGCGTTCGCTAGCGGAAGGAGTTTACGAGCAGTACTTC; j_gene: TRBJ2-7; d_gene: TRBD2; v_gene: TRBV29-1; abundance: NA
CDR3aa: CSMTGGSHNEQFF; CDR3nt: TGCAGCATGACAGGGGGGAGCCACAATGAGCAGTTCTTC; j_gene: TRBJ2-1; d_gene: TRBD1; v_gene: TRBV29-1; abundance: NA
CDR3aa: CASSYSRRTEQFF; CDR3nt: TGTGCCAGCAGTTACAGCAGGAGGACTGAGCAGTTCTTC; j_gene: TRBJ2-1; d_gene: NA; v_gene: TRBV14; abundance: NA
CDR3aa: CASSPYPPDRPSYEQYF; CDR3nt: TGTGCCAGCTCACCCTACCCCCCCGACAGGCCATCCTACGAGCAGTACTTC; j_gene: TRBJ2-7; d_gene: NA; v_gene: TRBV18; abundance: medium-sized
CDR3aa: CASSQDGGLPGNTIYF; CDR3nt: TGCGCCAGCAGCCAAGATGGTGGGCTCCCCGGAAACACCATATATTTT; j_gene: TRBJ1-3; d_gene: NA; v_gene: TRBV4-3; abundance: medium-sized
CDR3aa: CASSQSVITSSYNEQFF; CDR3nt: TGCGCCAGCAGCCAGTCAGTGATCACAAGCTCCTACAATGAGCAGTTCTTC; j_gene: TRBJ2-1; d_gene: NA; v_gene: TRBV4-3; abundance: many
CDR3aa: CSARSLPGLADTQYF; CDR3nt: TGCAGTGCTAGATCTCTACCGGGACTAGCAGATACGCAGTATTTT; j_gene: TRBJ2-3; d_gene: TRBD2; v_gene: TRBV20-1; abundance: NA
CDR3aa: CASSQDMRVQETQYF; CDR3nt: TGCGCCAGCAGCCAAGATATGCGGGTTCAAGAGACCCAGTACTTC; j_gene: TRBJ2-5; d_gene: NA; v_gene: TRBV4-3; abundance: many
CDR3aa: CSVDGRGRAETQYF; CDR3nt: TGCAGCGTTGACGGCAGGGGCAGAGCAGAGACCCAGTACTTC; j_gene: TRBJ2-5; d_gene: NA; v_gene: TRBV29-1; abundance: many
CDR3aa: CASSQEPYGRGDNEQFF; CDR3nt: TGTGCCAGCAGCCAAGAACCCTACGGGAGAGGGGACAATGAGCAGTTCTTC; j_gene: TRBJ2-1; d_gene: NA; v_gene: TRBV4-2; abundance: many
CDR3aa: CASSQDPTPQGGYTF; CDR3nt: TGCGCCAGCAGCCAAGATCCCACACCTCAGGGAGGCTACACCTTC; j_gene: TRBJ1-2; d_gene: NA; v_gene: TRBV4-2; abundance: medium-sized
CDR3aa: CASKGFEDNYEQYF; CDR3nt: TGCGCCAGCAAGGGCTTTGAGGATAACTACGAGCAGTACTTC; j_gene: TRBJ2-7; d_gene: NA; v_gene: TRBV23-1; abundance: NA
CDR3aa: CSAKIVSVSDGYTF; CDR3nt: TGCAGTGCTAAAATCGTCTCGGTTTCGGATGGCTACACCTTC; j_gene: TRBJ1-2; d_gene: NA; v_gene: TRBV20-1; abundance: many
CDR3aa: CSVARDMGTTEAFF; CDR3nt: TGCAGCGTTGCCCGGGACATGGGGACGACTGAAGCTTTCTTT; j_gene: TRBJ1-1; d_gene: NA; v_gene: TRBV29-1; abundance: once
CDR3aa: CASSLVPRREVSNQPQHF; CDR3nt: TGTGCCAGCAGCTTAGTCCCTCGCAGGGAGGTCAGCAATCAGCCCCAGCATTTT; j_gene: TRBJ1-5; d_gene: NA; v_gene: TRBV7-8; abundance: medium-sized